This T cell receptor (beta chain) was recovered during a study of blood T cell repertoires in COVID-19. Study as a whole: PBMCs, B-cell-depleted T cells, or T cells provided the cDNA or gDNA that made up the material.

This clone has a handful of counts. TCRdb's table, derived via immunoSEQ multiplex PCR, lists solely in-frame clones and lacks some. Among more than 95,000 clones, 70% to 80% were seen once, and the ten largest hold roughly 5.6%. Trimming cost V 0 bases and J 5 bases; bases outside gene matches: 9. The CDR3 consists of 15 residues. Germline lookup yields CDR1 GTSNPN and CDR2 SVGIG (reference sequence). This TCR derives from a man aged 65-85 years with acute or convalescent COVID-19. The sequenced sample was peripheral blood. V is TRBV30 and J is TRBJ1-2; 7 nucleotides agree with TRBD1. The CDR3 sequence is CAWSVLRTGGYGYTF. CDR3 sequence (DNA): TGTGCCTGGAGTGTACTTAGGACAGGAGGGTATGGCTACACCTTC.